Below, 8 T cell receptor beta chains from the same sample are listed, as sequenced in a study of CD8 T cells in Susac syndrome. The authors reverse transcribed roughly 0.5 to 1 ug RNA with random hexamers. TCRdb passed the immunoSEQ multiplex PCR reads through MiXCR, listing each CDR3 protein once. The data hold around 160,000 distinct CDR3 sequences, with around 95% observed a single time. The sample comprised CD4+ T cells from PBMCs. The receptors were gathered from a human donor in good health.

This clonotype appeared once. CDR3 in DNA: TGTGCCAGCAGCTATAGAGCTGATACGCAGTATTTT. This gives the protein CASSYRADTQYF. The gene calls are TRBV7-9 and TRBJ2-3; D is unresolved. CDR1 is SEHNR, CDR2 FQNEAQ, per germline (reference sequence). The length of the CDR3 is 12 residues. V dropped 4 bases and J dropped 6 bases, with 8 bases sitting between them.

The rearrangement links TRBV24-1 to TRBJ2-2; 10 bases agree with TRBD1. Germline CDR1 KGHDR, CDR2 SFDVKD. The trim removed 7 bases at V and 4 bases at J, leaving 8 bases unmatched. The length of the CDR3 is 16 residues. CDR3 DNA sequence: TGTGCCACCAGCGACCCCGGGACAGGGGCCACCGGGGAGCTGTTTTTT. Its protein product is CATSDPGTGATGELFF.

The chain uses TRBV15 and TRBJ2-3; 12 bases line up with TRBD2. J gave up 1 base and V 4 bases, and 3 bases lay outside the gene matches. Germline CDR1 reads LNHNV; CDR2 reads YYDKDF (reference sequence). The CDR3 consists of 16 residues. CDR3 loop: CATSTRLAGGTDTQYF. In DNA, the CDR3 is TGTGCCACCAGCACCCGACTAGCGGGGGGCACAGATACGCAGTATTTT.

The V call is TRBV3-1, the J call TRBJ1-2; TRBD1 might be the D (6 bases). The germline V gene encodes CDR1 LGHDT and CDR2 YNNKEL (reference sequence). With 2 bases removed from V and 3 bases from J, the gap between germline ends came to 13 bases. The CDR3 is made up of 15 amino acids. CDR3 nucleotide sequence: TGTGCCAGCAGCCAAATCAGGGGAAATGACTATGGCTACACCTTC. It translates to CASSQIRGNDYGYTF.

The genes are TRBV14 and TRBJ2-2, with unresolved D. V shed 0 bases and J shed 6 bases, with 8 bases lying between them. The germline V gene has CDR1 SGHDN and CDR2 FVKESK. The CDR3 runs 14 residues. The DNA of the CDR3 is TGTGCCAGCAGCCAAGATCCCCGTGCCGGGGAGCTGTTTTTT. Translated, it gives CASSQDPRAGELFF.

CDR3 DNA sequence: TGCGCCAGCAGCCAAGATTCCGGGACTAGAGAGACCCAGTACTTC. Protein sequence: CASSQDSGTRETQYF. The chain has TRBV4-3 and TRBJ2-5; TRBD2 aligns across 8 bases. V shed 0 bases, J shed 4 bases, and the junction held 4 bases outside the gene matches. CDR3 length equals 15 residues. Germline loops: CDR1 LGHNA, CDR2 YSLEER.

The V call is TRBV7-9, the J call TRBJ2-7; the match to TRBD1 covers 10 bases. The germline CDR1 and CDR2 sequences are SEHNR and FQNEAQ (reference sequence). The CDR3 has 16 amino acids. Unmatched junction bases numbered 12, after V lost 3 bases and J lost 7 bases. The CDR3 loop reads CASSFDPGQGTGEQYF. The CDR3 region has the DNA TGTGCCAGCAGCTTCGACCCGGGACAGGGGACAGGGGAGCAGTACTTC.

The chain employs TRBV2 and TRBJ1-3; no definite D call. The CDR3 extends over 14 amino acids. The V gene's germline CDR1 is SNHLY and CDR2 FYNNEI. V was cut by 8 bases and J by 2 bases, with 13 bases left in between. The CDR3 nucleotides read TGTGCCAGCGAGATCGGCCTCCCTGGAAACACCATATATTTT. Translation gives CASEIGLPGNTIYF.